The 26 T cell receptor beta chains given below trace back to one sample, sequenced in a study of cytomegalovirus exposure and HLA in healthy donors. The study ran its PCR with 60 Vbeta and 13 Jbeta primers. Measured with immunoSEQ multiplex PCR; TCRdb has only the in-frame clones, and not every one. The profile shows some 220,000 clones, 85% to 90% of them singletons. The sample taken for sequencing was PBMCs. These receptors were taken from a woman aged 18-35 years in good health and CMV-seronegative.

The V gene is TRBV11-2, the J gene TRBJ2-6; tentative D call: TRBD2 (6 bases). Germline V CDR1 and CDR2: SGHAT, FQNNGV. V was cut by 4 bases and J by 1 base, with 20 bases left in between. This CDR3 contains 19 residues. The CDR3 nucleotides read TGTGCCAGCAGCTCTCGACTAGTTAAGGTTGAGTCTGGGGCCAACGTCCTGACTTTC. Protein: CASSSRLVKVESGANVLTF.

This clone has a single count. The chain links TRBV29-1 to TRBJ2-5; 9 bases map to TRBD1. CDR1 is SQVTM, CDR2 ANQGSEA, per germline. Unmatched junction bases numbered 2, after V lost 3 bases and J lost 0 bases. This CDR3 has 14 amino acids. Here the CDR3 DNA reads TGCAGCGTTGATGACAGGGGGTACCAAGAGACCCAGTACTTC. It codes for CSVDDRGYQETQYF.

V gene TRBV5-4 combines with J gene TRBJ2-1; 9 nucleotides agree with TRBD1. Looked up from germline, CDR1 is SGHNT and CDR2 is YYREEE (reference sequence). The CDR3 is made up of 15 amino acids. The V gene end was trimmed by 2 bases and the J gene end by 9 bases; junction bases not matched to a gene: 9. The CDR3 loop is CASSFMGQGGSEQFF. The CDR3 DNA reads as TGTGCCAGCAGCTTCATGGGACAGGGAGGTAGTGAGCAGTTCTTC. Complete variable domain (other parts from reference TRBV5-4 and TRBJ2-1): ETGVTQSPTHLIKTRGQQVTLRCSSQSGHNTVSWYQQALGQGPQFIFQYYREEENGRGNFPPRFSGLQFPNYSSELNVNALELDDSALYLCASSFMGQGGSEQFFGPGTRLTVL.

The chain is built from TRBV5-5 and TRBJ1-3; D ambiguous. The V end was cut by 0 bases, the J end by 0 bases, with 10 bases between. CDR3 length equals 16 residues. Germline assignment: CDR1 SGHKS and CDR2 YYEKEE (reference sequence). CDR3: CASSLVPFSSGNTIYF. The CDR3 nucleotides are TGTGCCAGCAGCTTGGTTCCGTTCTCCTCTGGAAACACCATATATTTT.

With respect to this clone: Other nucleotide sequences from this sample produce the same CDR3. The genes are TRBV9 and TRBJ2-3, with 7 bases that match TRBD2. The CDR3 contains 13 residues. CDR1 SGDLS and CDR2 YYNGEE come from the germline V gene. V shed 2 bases, J shed 4 bases, and the junction held 1 base outside the gene matches. CDR3 sequence reads: CASSVGGADTQYF. The CDR3 DNA reads TGTGCCAGCAGCGTGGGGGGGGCAGATACGCAGTATTTT.

The rearrangement links TRBV7-9 to TRBJ2-3; 8 bases are a match to TRBD2. J was trimmed by 2 bases and V by 1 base; bases with no gene match: 5. CDR1 is SEHNR and CDR2 is FQNEAQ in the germline V gene (reference sequence). The CDR3 sequence is 16 residues long. The CDR3 nucleotides are TGTGCCAGCAGCTTAGTAGGGCGGGGGGTCACAGATACGCAGTATTTT. Protein: CASSLVGRGVTDTQYF.

V gene TRBV6-4 combines with J gene TRBJ2-6, with 8 positions matching TRBD1. CDR1 and CDR2 (germline): MRHNA, SNTAGT. V shed 3 bases, J shed 2 bases, and the junction held 0 bases outside the gene matches. The CDR3 is 15 residues long. In nucleotides, the CDR3 is TGTGCCAGCAGTGAACAGGGGGCTGGGGCCAACGTCCTGACTTTC. It is translated as CASSEQGAGANVLTF.

The rearrangement links TRBV27 to TRBJ1-5, with no clear D. The CDR3 extends over 15 amino acids. V was trimmed by 8 bases and J by 2 bases, leaving 16 bases between them. Germline lookup yields CDR1 MNHEY and CDR2 SMNVEV (reference sequence). CDR3 bases: TGTGCCAGCCGGTTTCTCGGCGGGGGCAATCAGCCCCAGCATTTT. It encodes CASRFLGGGNQPQHF.

The rearrangement links TRBV6-6 to TRBJ2-7; 10 positions match TRBD2. V lost 6 bases to trimming and J lost 8 bases; unmatched junction nucleotides: 10. The germline CDR1 and CDR2 sequences are MNHNY and SVGAGI (reference sequence). CDR3 size: 14 residues. CDR3 loop: CASSNSGTSEKQYF. The DNA of the CDR3 is TGTGCCAGCAGCAACTCTGGGACTAGCGAAAAGCAGTACTTC.

The chain carries TRBV18 and TRBJ1-6; 7 bases are shared with TRBD1. CDR1 and CDR2 from the germline V gene are KGHSH and LQKENI. Trimming cost V 3 bases and J 3 bases; bases outside gene matches: 5. CDR3 size: 16 residues. As DNA, the CDR3 is TGTGCCAGCTCACCCATCACAGGGGACTATAATTCACCCCTCCACTTT. Its translation: CASSPITGDYNSPLHF.

The gene calls are TRBV30 and TRBJ1-1; D remains ambiguous. The CDR3 runs 12 residues. V was pared by 5 bases and J by 0 bases, with 7 bases between. The germline V gene encodes CDR1 GTSNPN and CDR2 SVGIG (reference sequence). This CDR3 reads CAWGHVNTEAFF. CDR3 DNA: TGTGCCTGGGGGCACGTGAACACTGAAGCTTTCTTT.

V gene TRBV11-2 combines with J gene TRBJ1-2; 10 bases are shared with TRBD1. In germline, CDR1 is SGHAT, CDR2 FQNNGV. V lost 1 base to trimming and J lost 8 bases; unmatched junction nucleotides: 10. The CDR3 is 16 residues long. CDR3 nucleotides: TGTGCCAGCAGCTTAGTTGGGACAGGGGATTCCGGGGGCTACACCTTC. This translates into CASSLVGTGDSGGYTF.

The chain carries TRBV19 and TRBJ2-7, with a possible D match to TRBD2 (6 bases). Trimming removed 1 base at V and 2 bases at J, with 9 bases between. CDR1 is LNHDA and CDR2 is SQIVND in the germline V gene (reference sequence). The CDR3 length is 14 residues. The CDR3 spells CASSIAERAYEQYF. The CDR3 coding sequence is TGTGCCAGTAGTATAGCGGAGCGGGCCTACGAGCAGTACTTC.

V is TRBV19 and J is TRBJ2-3; 11 bases agree with TRBD2. V dropped 6 bases and J dropped 0; count of bases not matched to a gene: 8. Per germline, CDR1 LNHDA and CDR2 SQIVND (reference sequence). The CDR3 is 17 residues long. CDR3 bases: TGTGCCAGTAGGGCTATGGGACTAGCGGAGAGCACAGATACGCAGTATTTT. Residues: CASRAMGLAESTDTQYF.

Points on this clone: The identical CDR3 is also encoded by other nucleotide sequences in the sample. This chain links TRBV7-3 with TRBJ2-1; D is unresolved. The CDR3 consists of 13 residues. Germline values: CDR1 SGHTA, CDR2 FQGTGA. V lost 0 bases and J lost 5, with 5 bases in between. The CDR3 protein is CASSLTRDNEQFF. CDR3 DNA sequence: TGTGCCAGCAGCTTAACCCGGGACAATGAGCAGTTCTTC.

This clone was detected only a few times. One end of the junction is discordant with germline, which a read error may explain. This sequence joins TRBV7-9 and TRBJ1-2; D perhaps matches TRBD1 (5 bases). The CDR3 has 11 residues. The germline V gene encodes CDR1 SEHNR and CDR2 FQNEAQ (reference sequence). CDR3 sequence reads: CSSSFRDGYTF. The CDR3 bases are TGTTCCAGCAGCTTCAGGGATGGCTACACCTTC.

This clone occurred a few times. This sequence joins TRBV15 and TRBJ2-7; possibly TRBD2 for D (6 bases). The germline gives CDR1 LNHNV, CDR2 YYDKDF (reference sequence). CDR3 length: 15 amino acids. The V end lost 1 base, the J end lost 3 bases, and 13 bases lay between the germline ends. The CDR3, as DNA: TGTGCCACCAGCAGAGCGGGGGTAGGGGACTACGAGCAGTACTTC. Amino acids: CATSRAGVGDYEQYF.

This chain links TRBV11-2 with TRBJ2-1; D is unclear. Per the germline V gene, CDR1 is SGHAT and CDR2 is FQNNGV. Between the trimmed V and J ends, which lost 1 base and 1 base, there was a span of 11 bases. The CDR3 spans 16 residues. This CDR3 is CASSLGYGGSYNEQFF. CDR3 bases: TGTGCCAGCAGCTTAGGATACGGCGGTTCCTACAATGAGCAGTTCTTC.

This chain joins TRBV30 and TRBJ1-2; tentatively, D is TRBD1 (6 bases). V lost 5 bases and J 2 bases, leaving 15 bases between the germline ends. The CDR3 loop spans 14 amino acids. Germline lookup yields CDR1 GTSNPN and CDR2 SVGIG (reference sequence). The CDR3 DNA is TGTGCCTGGGGGGAGGGACACCCGAACTATGGCTACACCTTC. It specifies CAWGEGHPNYGYTF.

This clone was counted once. V is TRBV6-5 and J is TRBJ2-1; 8 nucleotides agree with TRBD2. V trimming: 5 bases; J trimming: 10 bases; junction bases outside the gene matches: 4. Germline V CDR1 and CDR2: MNHEY, SVGAGI. The CDR3 contains 12 residues. The CDR3 here is CASSLAGLEQFF. CDR3 nucleotide sequence: TGTGCCAGCAGTCTAGCGGGTCTCGAGCAGTTCTTC.

The chain recombines TRBV5-1 with TRBJ2-7, with TRBD2 matching over 7 bases. The V segment lost 7 bases and the J segment 5 bases; nucleotides outside the gene matches: 21. Per the germline V gene, CDR1 is SGHRS and CDR2 is YFSETQ. This CDR3 region has 17 residues. The CDR3 spells CASGQQLGRGRGDEQYF. CDR3 in DNA: TGCGCCAGCGGGCAGCAGCTTGGCCGGGGACGGGGGGACGAGCAGTACTTC. Together with reference TRBV5-1 and TRBJ2-7, the CDR3 gives the full variable domain: KAGVTQTPRYLIKTRGQQVTLSCSPISGHRSVSWYQQTPGQGLQFLFEYFSETQRNKGNFPGRFSGRQFSNSRSEMNVSTLELGDSALYLCASGQQLGRGRGDEQYFGPGTRLTVT.

The chain couples TRBV9 to TRBJ2-7; 11 bases fit TRBD2. The CDR3 has 15 residues. V lost 2 bases to trimming and J lost 4 bases; unmatched junction nucleotides: 5. In germline, CDR1 is SGDLS, CDR2 YYNGEE. DNA for the CDR3: TGTGCCAGCAGCGTCGGGACTAGCGGACTATACGAGCAGTACTTC. Its protein product is CASSVGTSGLYEQYF.

This clone was counted a few times. The J gene is TRBJ2-6, the V gene TRBV27; 7 bases are shared with TRBD1. The length of the CDR3 is 19 residues. The germline CDR1 and CDR2 sequences are MNHEY and SMNVEV (reference sequence). V lost 8 bases to trimming and J lost 0 bases; unmatched junction nucleotides: 16. CDR3 coding DNA: TGTGCCAGCGCACGGGACAGCCGTGAATTAAGCTCTGGGGCCAACGTCCTGACTTTC. Protein product: CASARDSRELSSGANVLTF.

V is TRBV10-3 and J is TRBJ1-2, with TRBD1 identical over 7 bases. Per the germline V gene, CDR1 is ENHRY and CDR2 is SYGVKD. The CDR3 spans 16 residues. J was trimmed by 4 bases and V by 2 bases; bases with no gene match: 10. The CDR3 sequence is CAISESGGGPGYGYTF. The CDR3 bases are TGTGCCATCAGTGAGAGTGGAGGGGGCCCGGGCTATGGCTACACCTTC.

In nucleotides, the CDR3 is TGTGCCAGTAGTATAGCTTGGACAGGGGTCCCTTCAAGGAATTCACCCCTCCACTTT. Amino acid sequence: CASSIAWTGVPSRNSPLHF. J is TRBJ1-6 and V is TRBV19, with TRBD1 identical over 9 bases. The trim removed 1 base at V and 7 bases at J, leaving 14 bases unmatched. CDR1 is LNHDA and CDR2 is SQIVND in the germline V gene (reference sequence). The CDR3 extends over 19 amino acids.

The chain uses TRBV6-6 and TRBJ1-2, with TRBD1 as a possible D gene (6 bases). The CDR3 length is 14 residues. Germline V gene lookup returns CDR1 MNHNY and CDR2 SVGAGI (reference sequence). The V and J ends lost 2 bases and 6 bases respectively, with 13 bases between them. CDR3: CASSYGLAGDGYTF. CDR3 nucleotides: TGTGCCAGCAGTTACGGGTTGGCAGGGGATGGCTACACCTTC.